Listed below are T cell receptor beta chains from one sample, sequenced in a study of vaccination and CD4 T cells after COVID-19. TCRdb passed the PCR reads through MiXCR, listing each CDR3 protein once. The sample shows 15,000 to 20,000 distinct CDR3 sequences, 53% of them seen only once. These receptors are not linked to any known antigen. The sample consisted of CD4+ T cells from blood, cultured in vitro, taken before SARS-CoV-2 vaccination. The origin of the receptors is a human donor who had recovered from COVID-19. CDR3s leave out the opening cysteine and the closing phenylalanine or tryptophan. Each record gives: clone size, J gene, V gene, CDR3 protein. Only part of the rows carry a size: once, few, many, or a class if the clone is expanded.

abundance: once; j_gene: TRBJ2-3; v_gene: TRBV19; CDR3aa: ASSRLGGSRTDTQC
abundance: -; j_gene: TRBJ1-5; v_gene: TRBV20-1; CDR3aa: SARQRGGSNQPQH
abundance: -; j_gene: TRBJ2-2; v_gene: TRBV20-1; CDR3aa: SASTDTGELF
abundance: -; j_gene: TRBJ1-5; v_gene: TRBV28; CDR3aa: ASSFGINQPQH
abundance: -; j_gene: TRBJ2-5; v_gene: TRBV7-3; CDR3aa: ASSLTRSYQETQY
abundance: -; j_gene: TRBJ2-7; v_gene: TRBV20-1; CDR3aa: SASRASGTYEQY
abundance: -; j_gene: TRBJ1-6; v_gene: TRBV30; CDR3aa: AWRLRGLNGPLH
abundance: -; j_gene: TRBJ1-5; v_gene: TRBV20-1; CDR3aa: SGKSSGVWQPQH
abundance: -; j_gene: TRBJ2-1; v_gene: TRBV7-9; CDR3aa: ASSLQTLQNNEQF
abundance: few; j_gene: TRBJ1-5; v_gene: TRBV5-6; CDR3aa: ASSYSDRDNQPQH
abundance: -; j_gene: TRBJ2-4; v_gene: TRBV20-1; CDR3aa: SAGRGLGENIQY
abundance: -; j_gene: TRBJ1-5; v_gene: TRBV19; CDR3aa: ASSIAGVVVSNQPQH
abundance: few; j_gene: TRBJ1-6; v_gene: TRBV20-1; CDR3aa: SARDAGWNSPLH
abundance: -; j_gene: TRBJ1-2; v_gene: TRBV27; CDR3aa: ASSLSVAGSNYGYT